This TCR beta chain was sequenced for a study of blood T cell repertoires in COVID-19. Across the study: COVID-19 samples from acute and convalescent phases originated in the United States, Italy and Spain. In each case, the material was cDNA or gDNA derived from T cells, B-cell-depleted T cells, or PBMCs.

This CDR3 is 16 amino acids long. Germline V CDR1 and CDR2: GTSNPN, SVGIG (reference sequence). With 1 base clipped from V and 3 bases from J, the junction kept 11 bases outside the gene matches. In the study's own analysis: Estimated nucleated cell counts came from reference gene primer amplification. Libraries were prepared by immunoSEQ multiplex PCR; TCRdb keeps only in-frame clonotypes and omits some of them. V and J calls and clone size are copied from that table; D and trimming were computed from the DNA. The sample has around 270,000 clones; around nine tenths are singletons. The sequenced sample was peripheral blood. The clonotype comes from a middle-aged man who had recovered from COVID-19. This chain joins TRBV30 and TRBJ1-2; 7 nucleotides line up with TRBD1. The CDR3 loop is CAWSGPKTGVYYGYTF. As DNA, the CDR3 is TGTGCCTGGAGTGGCCCAAAAACAGGGGTGTACTATGGCTACACCTTC.